The rows below give T cell receptor beta chains drawn from one sample of a study of human T cells and chemical hapten exposure. TCRdb used MiXCR to reprocess the RACE reads, holding one entry per CDR3 protein. The sample has more than 35,000 distinct CDR3 sequences, more than 6% seen once. The sequences come from whole blood, collected in connection with sensitization to the hapten diphenylcyclopropenone (DPC). The receptors were gathered from a woman in her 30s with alopecia areata. Some clones in this sample may be carry-over from other donors' samples. The CDR3 runs from the conserved cysteine through the conserved F or W. The D gene is left open where the match is weak. Clone sizes are given selectively: once, few, many, or a class where the clone is expanded.

v_gene	d_gene	abundance	j_gene	CDR3aa	CDR3nt
TRBV12-3/TRBV12-4	TRBD1	many	TRBJ2-7	CASSSRGQTYEQYF	TGTGCCAGCAGTTCCAGGGGGCAAACCTACGAGCAGTACTTC
TRBV5-1	TRBD1	-	TRBJ2-2	CASSWGQGTGELFF	TGCGCCAGCAGCTGGGGACAGGGCACCGGGGAGCTGTTTTTT
TRBV14	-	-	TRBJ1-1	CASSQQYSGTEAFF	TGTGCCAGCAGCCAACAATATTCAGGCACTGAAGCTTTCTTT
TRBV20-1	-	many	TRBJ1-5	CSGIAGPGNQPQHF	TGCAGTGGTATCGCGGGGCCGGGCAATCAGCCCCAGCATTTT
TRBV6-1	TRBD2	many	TRBJ2-1	CASSELAGGNEQFF	TGTGCCAGCAGTGAACTAGCGGGGGGCAATGAGCAGTTCTTC
TRBV4-2	-	many	TRBJ1-6	CASSPSPLGSNSPLHF	TGTGCCAGCAGCCCAAGTCCTTTGGGGTCTAATTCACCCCTCCACTTT
TRBV19	-	-	TRBJ2-1	CASTPRGVSYNEQFF	TGTGCCAGTACTCCAAGGGGGGTCTCCTACAATGAGCAGTTCTTC
TRBV7-8	TRBD1	many	TRBJ2-7	CASSVQQGAYEQYF	TGTGCCAGCAGCGTCCAACAGGGGGCATACGAGCAGTACTTC
TRBV19	-	-	TRBJ1-1	CASSTLGGKDTEAFF	TGTGCCAGTAGTACCCTAGGGGGGAAGGACACTGAAGCTTTCTTT
TRBV6-2/TRBV6-3	-	many	TRBJ2-3	CASSYPQGTQYF	TGTGCCAGCAGTTACCCTCAAGGTACGCAGTATTTT
TRBV6-2/TRBV6-3	TRBD2	-	TRBJ2-1	CASSAGLAHNEQFF	TGTGCCAGCAGTGCGGGACTAGCCCACAATGAGCAGTTCTTC
TRBV5-4	-	-	TRBJ2-1	CASSLTSAYNEQFF	TGTGCCAGCAGCTTGACTAGTGCCTACAATGAGCAGTTCTTC
TRBV6-6	-	many	TRBJ1-2	CASYRGDRPGGYTF	TGTGCCAGCTATAGAGGAGACAGGCCGGGAGGCTACACCTTC
TRBV28	-	few	TRBJ2-7	CASRAIYEQYF	TGTGCCAGCAGGGCTATCTACGAGCAGTACTTC
TRBV4-3	TRBD1	many	TRBJ1-1	CASSHPRQGAGTEAFF	TGTGCCAGCAGCCATCCCCGACAGGGGGCAGGCACTGAAGCTTTCTTT
TRBV12-3/TRBV12-4	-	-	TRBJ1-6	CASSLADSYNSPLHF	TGTGCCAGCAGTTTAGCCGACAGCTATAATTCACCCCTCCACTTT
TRBV11-1	TRBD2	few	TRBJ2-3	CASSSAAGVPSNTQYF	TGTGCCAGCAGCTCGGCGGCGGGAGTACCTAGCAATACGCAGTATTTT
TRBV2	TRBD1	few	TRBJ1-2	CASGGQGSVDGYTF	TGTGCCAGCGGGGGACAGGGGAGTGTAGATGGCTACACCTTC
TRBV20-1	-	many	TRBJ2-7	CSARGDHSGEQYF	TGCAGTGCGAGGGGGGACCACTCAGGCGAGCAGTACTTC
TRBV6-4	-	-	TRBJ2-2	CASRLGPDTGELFF	TGTGCCAGCAGACTGGGACCTGACACCGGGGAGCTGTTTTTT
TRBV7-6	-	many	TRBJ2-3	CASSGTGLSTDTQYF	TGTGCCAGCAGCGGCACAGGGCTTAGCACAGATACGCAGTATTTT
TRBV10-3	-	few	TRBJ2-3	CAIGDTDTQYF	TGTGCCATCGGGGACACAGATACGCAGTATTTT
TRBV12-3/TRBV12-4	-	-	TRBJ1-2	CASRGDQANGYTF	TGTGCCAGCAGGGGGGACCAGGCGAATGGCTACACCTTC
TRBV20-1	-	many	TRBJ2-3	CSARDLVRVSSDTQYF	TGCAGTGCTAGAGATCTAGTCAGGGTATCTTCGGATACGCAGTATTTT
TRBV7-2	-	-	TRBJ1-1	CASSLQNTGNTEAFF	TGTGCCAGCAGCCTCCAGAACACAGGGAACACTGAAGCTTTCTTT
TRBV15	TRBD1	many	TRBJ2-5	CATSSPGRTGLETQYF	TGTGCCACCAGCAGCCCGGGGAGGACAGGGCTCGAGACCCAGTACTTC
TRBV6-5	-	-	TRBJ1-6	CASSYSPNRYFNSPLHF	TGTGCCAGCAGTTACTCACCGAACCGGTATTTTAATTCACCCCTCCACTTT
TRBV7-3	-	many	TRBJ1-1	CASAAGANTEAFF	TGTGCCAGCGCCGCCGGCGCTAACACTGAAGCTTTCTTT
TRBV7-9	-	few	TRBJ2-3	CASSFGLTDTQYF	TGTGCCAGCAGCTTTGGGTTAACAGATACGCAGTATTTT
TRBV6-6	-	many	TRBJ2-3	CASSPVVDTQYF	TGTGCCAGCAGCCCCGTAGTTGATACGCAGTATTTT
TRBV30	TRBD2	many	TRBJ2-1	CAWTLAGGLNEQFF	TGTGCCTGGACTCTAGCGGGGGGGCTGAATGAGCAGTTCTTC